This is a list of T cell receptor beta chains from one sample in a study of blood T cell repertoires in COVID-19. Clones were read by immunoSEQ multiplex PCR, and TCRdb kept only the in-frame ones, dropping some. The table lists over 200,000 clones, roughly 79% of them singletons. Material for sequencing was PBMCs or T cells enriched from blood (not recorded which). The receptors were gathered from a man in his forties who had recovered from COVID-19. Both conserved end residues are part of each CDR3. The D gene is left open where the match is weak. Where a row states a size, it is once, few, many or the class of an expanded clone; other rows omit it.

d_call,clone_size,v_call,j_call,cdr3_nt,cdr3_aa
NA,NA,TRBV28,TRBJ1-2,TGTGCCAGCAGTTCTCCGACAGGCAACTATGGCTACACCTTC,CASSSPTGNYGYTF
TRBD2,NA,TRBV7-8,TRBJ2-7,TGTGCCAGCAGCCCCTGGGGAAGCGGGGGATTCTACGAGCAGTACTTC,CASSPWGSGGFYEQYF
TRBD1,NA,TRBV19,TRBJ1-4,TGTGCCAGTAGTATTGAGGGGGCGCTTACTAATGAAAAACTGTTTTTT,CASSIEGALTNEKLFF
TRBD2,NA,TRBV29-1,TRBJ2-7,TGCAGCGCCACCAACCCCGCGGGGGGTGCCTACGAGCAGTACTTC,CSATNPAGGAYEQYF
NA,NA,TRBV21-1,TRBJ1-4,TGTGCCAGCAGCAAAGGAGAAAAGGGGGAGTCTGGCGGGGAAAAACTGTTTTTT,CASSKGEKGESGGEKLFF
TRBD1,once,TRBV2,TRBJ1-2,TGTGCCAGCAGTTCCAGGGGGAACTATGGCTACACCTTC,CASSSRGNYGYTF
TRBD2,NA,TRBV2,TRBJ2-5,TGTGCCAGCAGCCGGGGGGGGACCTCCGGGGAGACCCAGTACTTC,CASSRGGTSGETQYF
TRBD1,NA,TRBV7-3,TRBJ1-1,TGTGCCAGCAGCTTAACGATCACAGGGGTGTCTGAAGCTTTCTTT,CASSLTITGVSEAFF
NA,NA,TRBV11-2,TRBJ2-3,TGTGCCAGCAGCTCGACAGGGAGGCCAGATACGCAGTATTTT,CASSSTGRPDTQYF
NA,NA,TRBV6-9,TRBJ1-3,TGTGCCAGCATTGGGGCCTCTGGAAACACCATATATTTT,CASIGASGNTIYF
NA,NA,TRBV9,TRBJ2-2,TGTGCCAGCAGCGGGAGGGGCCCGGCCGGGGAGCTGTTTTTT,CASSGRGPAGELFF
TRBD2,NA,TRBV5-1,TRBJ2-1,TGCGCCAGCAGCTCGCGGACTAGCGCCTCCAATGAGCAGTTCTTC,CASSSRTSASNEQFF
TRBD2,few,TRBV20-1,TRBJ2-7,TGCAGTGCTAGTTCCCGGGGGGACTACGAGCAGTACTTC,CSASSRGDYEQYF
NA,NA,TRBV7-6,TRBJ2-1,TGTGCCAGCAGCTTAGATCGTAATGAGCAGTTCTTC,CASSLDRNEQFF
NA,NA,TRBV5-1,TRBJ2-6,TGCGCCAGCAGCTTTGGCCGGGGACTCCTCAACTCTGGGGCCAACGTCCTGACTTTC,CASSFGRGLLNSGANVLTF
NA,few,TRBV6-4,TRBJ1-5,TGTGCCAGCAGTGACTGGTTGGGGGGGCCCCAGCATTTT,CASSDWLGGPQHF
NA,NA,TRBV11-2,TRBJ2-7,TGTGCCAGCCTCTCCTACGAGCAGTACTTC,CASLSYEQYF
NA,NA,TRBV5-6,TRBJ1-1,TGTGCCAGCAGCTCGGGCAACAGGGCTGGAGCTTTCTTT,CASSSGNRAGAFF
TRBD1,NA,TRBV29-1,TRBJ2-3,TGCAGCGTTCTAACAGGGGCAGATACGCAGTATTTT,CSVLTGADTQYF
NA,NA,TRBV29-1,TRBJ2-1,TGCAGCGTCTCAGGAGGTGGCGGGAAACCTTACAATGAGCAGTTCTTC,CSVSGGGGKPYNEQFF
NA,NA,TRBV30,TRBJ2-7,TGTGCCTGGAAACGGGGTCGGGCATACGAGCAGTACTTC,CAWKRGRAYEQYF
TRBD1,NA,TRBV7-9,TRBJ1-5,TGTGCCAGCAGCTCGGGTGCGGGACAGCTTTATAGCAATCAGCCCCAGCATTTT,CASSSGAGQLYSNQPQHF
NA,NA,TRBV3-1/TRBV3-2,TRBJ1-1,TGTGCCAGCAGCCCTCTCAACACTGAAGCTTTCTTT,CASSPLNTEAFF
NA,NA,TRBV18,TRBJ2-3,TGTGCCAGCTCCATGACCCGGGAGGATACGCAGTATTTT,CASSMTREDTQYF
TRBD1,NA,TRBV29-1,TRBJ1-2,TGCAGCGTTAACGGGCAGGGGGCGATCGGCTACACCTTC,CSVNGQGAIGYTF
NA,NA,TRBV30,TRBJ2-2,TGTGCCTGGAGTCCACCGCGGCTTATGAACACCGGGGAGCTGTTTTTT,CAWSPPRLMNTGELFF
NA,NA,TRBV7-2,TRBJ2-7,TGTGCCAGCAGCTTAGTTTGGCGGGACGGGAGCCCCTACTTC,CASSLVWRDGSPYF
TRBD2,NA,TRBV24-1,TRBJ2-2,TGTGCCACCAGTGTTGGCGGGGGTTCCACCGGGGAGCTGTTTTTT,CATSVGGGSTGELFF
TRBD1,NA,TRBV28,TRBJ1-4,TGTGCCAGCAGCGACCCATCCAGGGGGCCGAAACTGTTTTTT,CASSDPSRGPKLFF
NA,NA,TRBV15,TRBJ1-2,TGTGCCACCAGCAGAGAGACCCCAGGGATCCCCAATACGGCTAACTATGGCTACACCTTC,CATSRETPGIPNTANYGYTF
NA,NA,TRBV7-2,TRBJ2-1,TGTGCCAGCAGCTTAGTTGCAGGGATGGGTAGACATGAGCAGTTCTTC,CASSLVAGMGRHEQFF
TRBD2,NA,TRBV5-1,TRBJ2-5,TGCGCCAGCAGCTTCGAGCGGGGGCCTGGAGAGACCCAGTACTTC,CASSFERGPGETQYF
NA,NA,TRBV28,TRBJ2-3,TGTGCCAGCGGAGGACCGAGCCTGGGAGCAGATACGCAGTATTTT,CASGGPSLGADTQYF
NA,NA,TRBV6-5,TRBJ2-3,TGTGCCAGCATTAAGCAAAGCACAGATACGCAGTATTTT,CASIKQSTDTQYF
NA,NA,TRBV27,TRBJ1-1,TGTGCCAGCAGTTTTAGATCGAGGAACACTGAAGCTTTCTTT,CASSFRSRNTEAFF
NA,NA,TRBV5-1,TRBJ1-2,TGCGCCAGCAGCTTGGTCCCAGGCTATGGCTACACCTTC,CASSLVPGYGYTF
NA,NA,TRBV6-4,TRBJ1-6,TGTGCCAGCAGTGAACAGGGCGACAGTTCACCCCTCCACTTT,CASSEQGDSSPLHF
NA,NA,TRBV5-6,TRBJ2-3,TGTGCCAGCAGCTTGGACGGGGAGAGAAGACATACGCAGTATTTT,CASSLDGERRHTQYF
NA,NA,TRBV6-1,TRBJ1-5,TGTGCCAGCAGTGAAAGAGGGTGGGATCAGCCCCAGCATTTT,CASSERGWDQPQHF
TRBD2,NA,TRBV28,TRBJ2-1,TGTGCCAGCAGTTTATTAGCGGGACTTGTAAATGAGCAGTTCTTC,CASSLLAGLVNEQFF
TRBD1,NA,TRBV7-8,TRBJ1-5,TGTGCCAGCACCAAAGACAGGGGAAACAATCAGCCCCAGCATTTT,CASTKDRGNNQPQHF
NA,NA,TRBV15,TRBJ1-1,TGTGCCACCAGCAGAGGATCGGCGGAGAACACTGAAGCTTTCTTT,CATSRGSAENTEAFF
TRBD1,NA,TRBV28,TRBJ1-1,TGTGCCAGCAGTTCCTCGGTGGGACAGGGATACACTGAAGCTTTCTTT,CASSSSVGQGYTEAFF
NA,NA,TRBV11-2,TRBJ2-7,TGTGCCAGCAGCATTGGGCAGGGTTCCTACGAGCAGTACTTC,CASSIGQGSYEQYF
NA,once,TRBV9,TRBJ2-1,TGTGCCAGCAGCGGCCTAGTAAGCATATCGTCGTACAATGAGCAGTTCTTC,CASSGLVSISSYNEQFF
NA,NA,TRBV19,TRBJ1-6,TGTGCCAGCAGTGGGCCCCCCCGGTCACCCCTCCACTTT,CASSGPPRSPLHF
TRBD1,NA,TRBV6-5,TRBJ1-2,TGTGCCAGCAGTTACCCGACGGGACAGGGGAACTATGGCTACACCTTC,CASSYPTGQGNYGYTF
NA,NA,TRBV15,TRBJ1-1,TGTGCCACCAGCAGAGTTTATTCGAACACTGAAGCTTTCTTT,CATSRVYSNTEAFF
NA,NA,TRBV27,TRBJ1-1,TGTGCCAGCCGAGGGACTTACATGAACACTGAAGCTTTCTTT,CASRGTYMNTEAFF
TRBD1,NA,TRBV6-2/TRBV6-3,TRBJ2-1,TGTGCCAGCAGTCTTACTGGGACAGGGGGTTACAATGAGCAGTTCTTC,CASSLTGTGGYNEQFF
TRBD1,NA,TRBV14,TRBJ2-5,TGTGCCAGCAGCCAATCGACAGGGGGCTACGAGACCCAGTACTTC,CASSQSTGGYETQYF
TRBD1,NA,TRBV19,TRBJ1-5,TGTGCCAGTAGTATAGGGGCAGGGGGCGATCAGCCCCAGCATTTT,CASSIGAGGDQPQHF
TRBD1,NA,TRBV6-5,TRBJ1-2,TGTGCCAGCAGTTACGTCGCAGGGGGATATGGCTACACCTTC,CASSYVAGGYGYTF
TRBD2,NA,TRBV5-1,TRBJ2-3,TGCGCCAGCAGCTACACTAGCGGGGGAAGAGGAACAGATACGCAGTATTTT,CASSYTSGGRGTDTQYF